One sample yielded the 17 T cell receptor beta chains listed below, sequenced in a study of cytomegalovirus exposure and HLA in healthy donors. This PCR relied on a set of 60 Vbeta primers and 13 Jbeta primers. Profiling relied on immunoSEQ multiplex PCR, and the TCRdb table lists in-frame clones only, not all of them. The sample lists about 170,000 clones; under 85% were seen once. Sequencing was carried out using PBMCs. The receptors stem from a young woman in good health and CMV-seropositive.

This chain uses TRBV18 with TRBJ2-7; 7 bases align to TRBD1. J gave up 3 bases and V 5 bases, and 4 bases lay outside the gene matches. This CDR3 is 13 amino acids long. Germline CDR1 and CDR2: KGHSH and LQKENI. The CDR3 reads CASSFRDSYEQYF. The CDR3 nucleotides read TGTGCCAGCTCATTCCGGGACAGCTACGAGCAGTACTTC.

V and J are TRBV27 and TRBJ1-4; 8 nucleotides line up with TRBD1. V trimming: 0 bases; J trimming: 5 bases; junction bases outside the gene matches: 5. The CDR3 runs 16 residues. The germline CDR1 and CDR2 sequences are MNHEY and SMNVEV (reference sequence). Written as DNA, the CDR3 is TGTGCCAGCAGTTTATCCAGGGGGCAAGTCAATGAAAAACTGTTTTTT. Its protein product is CASSLSRGQVNEKLFF.

This rearrangement joins TRBV27 to TRBJ2-1; 8 bases agree with TRBD1. Trimming cost V 6 bases and J 6 bases; bases outside gene matches: 1. The CDR3 runs 12 residues. CDR1 is MNHEY and CDR2 is SMNVEV in the germline V gene (reference sequence). CDR3 bases: TGTGCCAGCAGAACAGGGGGCAATGAGCAGTTCTTC. This translates into CASRTGGNEQFF.

The chain links TRBV7-3 to TRBJ2-7, with TRBD1 matching over 11 bases. CDR1 and CDR2 from the germline V gene are SGHTA and FQGTGA. J gave up 2 bases and V 5 bases, and 5 bases lay outside the gene matches. CDR3 length equals 15 residues. Written as DNA, the CDR3 is TGTGCCAGCAGCCCGGACAGGGGGCAGCCCTACGAGCAGTACTTC. This encodes CASSPDRGQPYEQYF. The whole variable domain, remainder taken from reference TRBV7-3 and TRBJ2-7, is GAGVSQTPSNKVTEKGKYVELRCDPISGHTALYWYRQSLGQGPEFLIYFQGTGAADDSGLPNDRFFAVRPEGSVSTLKIQRTERGDSAVYLCASSPDRGQPYEQYFGPGTRLTVT.

The V and J genes are TRBV9 and TRBJ2-7; 7 bases agree with TRBD1. V lost 4 bases to trimming and J lost 3 bases; unmatched junction nucleotides: 10. In germline, CDR1 is SGDLS, CDR2 YYNGEE. This CDR3 has 15 amino acids. The CDR3 reads CASSPWGQPDYEQYF. CDR3 nucleotides: TGTGCCAGCAGCCCGTGGGGACAGCCAGACTACGAGCAGTACTTC.

This clone was seen only a few times. The chain is built from TRBV6-5 and TRBJ2-7; 8 positions match TRBD2. The CDR3 is 16 residues long. Germline CDR1 MNHEY, CDR2 SVGAGI. V shed 4 bases and J 0 bases; nucleotides not matched to a gene: 8. The CDR3 DNA reads as TGTGCCAGCAGTTTCCCATGGCGGGGGGTCTCCTACGAGCAGTACTTC. It translates to CASSFPWRGVSYEQYF.

V usage is TRBV2 and J usage is TRBJ1-3; 7 bases match TRBD1. Per the germline V gene, CDR1 is SNHLY and CDR2 is FYNNEI. There are 16 residues in the CDR3. V lost 4 bases and J lost 1; bases outside the gene matches: 7. In DNA form, the CDR3 reads TGTGCCAGCAGTGGGGCTGTGACAGGGTCTGGAAACACCATATATTTT. Translation gives CASSGAVTGSGNTIYF. The whole variable domain, filled in from reference TRBV2 and TRBJ1-3, reads EPEVTQTPSHQVTQMGQEVILRCVPISNHLYFYWYRQILGQKVEFLVSFYNNEISEKSEIFDDQFSVERPDGSNFTLKIRSTKLEDSAMYFCASSGAVTGSGNTIYFGEGSWLTVV.

The chain links TRBV2 to TRBJ1-2, with D perhaps TRBD1 (5 bases). The germline gives CDR1 SNHLY, CDR2 FYNNEI. Trimming stripped 1 base from V and 4 bases from J, with 10 bases between. The CDR3 length is 14 residues. DNA of the CDR3: TGTGCCAGCAGTGAAGTTTCAGGGCTCTATGGCTACACCTTC. Its protein product is CASSEVSGLYGYTF.

In this sample, this clone turned up once. The rearrangement joins TRBV11-3 to TRBJ2-3, with TRBD2 matching over 13 bases. V was pared by 5 bases and J by 1 base, with 3 bases of the junction left unmatched. The CDR3 sequence is 16 residues long. Germline loops: CDR1 SGHNT, CDR2 YENEEA. CDR3 bases: TGTGCCAGCAGCCCAGGGACTAGCGGGGGCACAGATACGCAGTATTTT. Its protein is CASSPGTSGGTDTQYF.

The V call is TRBV5-1, the J call TRBJ2-3, with 9 bases matching TRBD2. With V trimmed by 0 bases and J by 11 bases, 4 bases remained unmatched. CDR1 is SGHRS, CDR2 YFSETQ, per germline. This CDR3 spans 13 amino acids. The CDR3 is CASSLGEAGGQYF. For the CDR3, the DNA is TGCGCCAGCAGCTTGGGGGAAGCGGGGGGGCAGTATTTT.

The chain recombines TRBV5-4 with TRBJ2-5, with 9 bases lining up with TRBD1. Germline V CDR1 and CDR2: SGHNT, YYREEE (reference sequence). Germline trimming cut 3 bases from V and 5 bases from J; bases unmatched to any gene: 5. This CDR3 contains 14 residues. The CDR3 DNA reads as TGTGCCAGCAGCTCGGGACAGGGATTCGAGACCCAGTACTTC. Residues: CASSSGQGFETQYF.

The CDR3 reads CASSFRQGNSPLHF. DNA of the CDR3: TGTGCCAGCAGCTTCCGACAGGGGAATTCACCCCTCCACTTT. The chain combines TRBV7-2 with TRBJ1-6; 8 bases match TRBD1. The CDR3 loop spans 14 amino acids. Germline CDR1 SGHTA, CDR2 FQGNSA. J was trimmed by 7 bases and V by 3 bases; bases with no gene match: 2.

V and J are TRBV7-6 and TRBJ1-1; TRBD1 matches 7 bases. Trimming at V came to 2 bases and at J to 4 bases, leaving 7 bases not matched to a gene. This CDR3 is 15 amino acids long. The germline gives CDR1 SGHVS, CDR2 FNYEAQ. Here the CDR3 reads CASSLSPGGGTEAFF. Here the CDR3 DNA reads TGTGCCAGCAGCTTAAGCCCAGGGGGAGGCACTGAAGCTTTCTTT.

The chain joins TRBV6-4 to TRBJ2-6; D gene uncertain. Germline values: CDR1 MRHNA, CDR2 SNTAGT. The CDR3 is made up of 17 amino acids. Trimming took 0 bases from V and 1 from J, leaving 10 bases between them. CDR3 residues: CASSDSSQDSGANVLTF. In DNA, the CDR3 is TGTGCCAGCAGTGACTCGAGTCAGGATTCTGGGGCCAACGTCCTGACTTTC.

The J gene is TRBJ1-2, the V gene TRBV13; TRBD1 matches 12 bases. CDR1 PRHDT and CDR2 FYEKMQ come from the germline V gene (reference sequence). The CDR3 runs 19 residues. Trimming cost V 1 base and J 0 bases; bases outside gene matches: 9. CDR3 sequence: CASSLALGQGAQANYGYTF. CDR3 coding DNA: TGTGCCAGCAGCTTAGCCCTGGGACAGGGGGCGCAGGCTAACTATGGCTACACCTTC.

The chain couples TRBV18 to TRBJ2-7; 7 nucleotides align to TRBD1. Trimming took 0 bases from V and 2 from J; bases not matched to a gene: 7. The germline V gene encodes CDR1 KGHSH and CDR2 LQKENI. The CDR3 runs 16 residues. CDR3: CASSPPQDRIPYEQYF. In DNA form, the CDR3 reads TGTGCCAGCTCACCACCCCAGGACAGGATCCCCTACGAGCAGTACTTC.

This clone showed up just a few times. The rearrangement links TRBV4-1 to TRBJ1-1, with D possibly being TRBD1 (6 bases). Germline V gene sequence: CDR1 MGHRA, CDR2 YSYEKL. The ends were cut back, 0 bases at V and 0 bases at J, with 11 bases in the middle. The CDR3 is made up of 16 amino acids. For the CDR3, the DNA is TGCGCCAGCAGCCAAGATAAGGGGGTTTTGAACACTGAAGCTTTCTTT. Translating gives CASSQDKGVLNTEAFF.